What follows is one T cell receptor (beta chain) and its context. The antigen is not known. This entry belongs to a study of shared clonotypes between healthy human individuals. CDR1 is SGHNT and CDR2 is YENEEA in the germline V gene. The J segment lost 2 bases and the V segment lost 5 bases, leaving 8 bases of the junction unmatched. There are 16 residues in the CDR3. Assay execution proceeded at the deep level. Using immunoSEQ multiplex PCR, the repertoire was profiled, and TCRdb retains in-frame clones only, with some absent. The sample consists of about 2.1 million clones, about 94% of them appearing once. As defined, naive CD8 cells were CD45RO-negative and positively selected for CCR7, with terminally differentiated effector memory CD45RA+ cells excluded. General study results and limits: Memory subsets generally showed smaller estimated richness than naive subsets did.

This clonotype originated in a man aged 18-30 years in good health. Some clones in this sample may be carry-over from other donors' samples. Sequencing was performed on naive CD8+ T cells from PBMCs. The rearrangement uses TRBV11-3 and TRBJ2-7, with 11 bases identical to TRBD1. The CDR3 sequence is CASSPSPGQGAYEQYF. The CDR3 region has the DNA TGTGCCAGCAGCCCTTCTCCGGGACAGGGGGCCTACGAGCAGTACTTC. Together with reference TRBV11-3 and TRBJ2-7, the CDR3 gives the full variable domain: EAGVVQSPRYKIIEKKQPVAFWCNPISGHNTLYWYLQNLGQGPELLIRYENEEAVDDSQLPKDRFSAERLKGVDSTLKIQPAELGDSAVYLCASSPSPGQGAYEQYFGPGTRLTVT.